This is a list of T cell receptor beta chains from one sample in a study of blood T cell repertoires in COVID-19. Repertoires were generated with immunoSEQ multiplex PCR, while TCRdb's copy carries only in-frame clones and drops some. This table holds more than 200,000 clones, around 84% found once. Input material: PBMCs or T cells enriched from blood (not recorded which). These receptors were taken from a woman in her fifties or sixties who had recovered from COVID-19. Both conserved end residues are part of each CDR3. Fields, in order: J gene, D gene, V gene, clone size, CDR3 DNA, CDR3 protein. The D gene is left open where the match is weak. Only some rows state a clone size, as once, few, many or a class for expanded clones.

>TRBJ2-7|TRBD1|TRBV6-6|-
TGTGCCAGCAGTTACTCGGGACAGGAAAACTACGAGCAGTACTTC
CASSYSGQENYEQYF
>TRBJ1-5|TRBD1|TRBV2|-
TGTGCCAGCAGACGGGAGGGGGCCAGTAGCAATCAGCCCCAGCATTTT
CASRREGASSNQPQHF
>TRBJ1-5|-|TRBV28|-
TGTGCCAGCAGTGGAACTCAGGGTCCCAATCAGCCCCAGCATTTT
CASSGTQGPNQPQHF
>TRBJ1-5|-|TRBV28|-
TGTGGCGGGGGAGATAGCAATCAGCCCCAGCATTTT
CGGGDSNQPQHF
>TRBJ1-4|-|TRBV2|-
TGTGCCAGCAGTGACAGGGTCGTTGGCGAAAAACTGTTTTTT
CASSDRVVGEKLFF
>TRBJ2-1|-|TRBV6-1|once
TGTGCCAGCAGTTTGGGGGCATCCTACAATGAGCAGTTCTTC
CASSLGASYNEQFF
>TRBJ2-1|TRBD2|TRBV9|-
TGTGCCAGCAGCGTGAGGGCCTCGGGAGGGCCCAATGAGCAGTTCTTC
CASSVRASGGPNEQFF
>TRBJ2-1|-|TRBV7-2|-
TGTGCCAGCAGCTTAGTCATGGCTAGTCGAGCAATACAGTTCTTC
CASSLVMASRAIQFF
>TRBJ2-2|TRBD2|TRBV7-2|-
TGTGCCAGCAGCCCGGGACTAGCGGGAGGGACCGGGGAGCTGTTTTTT
CASSPGLAGGTGELFF
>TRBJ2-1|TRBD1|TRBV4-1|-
TGCGCCAGCAGCCAAGCCGGGACAGGGGATTTTGAGCAGTTCTTC
CASSQAGTGDFEQFF
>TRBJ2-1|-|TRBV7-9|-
TGTGCCAGCAGCCCCTCCGTCGGGAGTTCAAGGTTCTTC
CASSPSVGSSRFF
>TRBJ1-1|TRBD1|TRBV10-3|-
TGTGCCATCAGGGAGACAGGGGCAACTGAAGCTTTCTTT
CAIRETGATEAFF
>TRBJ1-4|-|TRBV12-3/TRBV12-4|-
TGTGCCAGCAGTTTATCGAGAAACGAAAAACTGTTTTTT
CASSLSRNEKLFF
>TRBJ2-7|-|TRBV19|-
TGTGCCAGTGCTAGAGAGGGCAGGAGCTACGAGCAGTACTTC
CASAREGRSYEQYF
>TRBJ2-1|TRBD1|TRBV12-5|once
TGTGCTAGTGGCGCCGGGACAGGACACGGGGAGCAGTTCTTC
CASGAGTGHGEQFF
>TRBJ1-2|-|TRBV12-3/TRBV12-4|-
TGTGCCAGCAGCAAGTCGGGGTTTCACGGCTACACCTTC
CASSKSGFHGYTF
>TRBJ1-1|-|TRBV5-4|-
TGTGCCAGCAGGGAAAATAGGGGTGAAGCTTTCTTT
CASRENRGEAFF
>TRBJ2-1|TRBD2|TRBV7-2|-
TGTGCCAGCAGCTTAGGACTAGCGGGTTACAATGAGCAGTTCTTC
CASSLGLAGYNEQFF
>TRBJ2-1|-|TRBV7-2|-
TGTGCCAGCAGCCCTATGACTAACTCCTACAATGAGCAGTTCTTC
CASSPMTNSYNEQFF
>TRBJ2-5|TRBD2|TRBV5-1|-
TGCGCCAGCAGCTATCCGGGACTCGGGGGGGAGACCCAGTACTTC
CASSYPGLGGETQYF
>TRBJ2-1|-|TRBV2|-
TGTGCCAGCAGTAAACCCGACGGGTTCAATGAGCAGTTCTTC
CASSKPDGFNEQFF
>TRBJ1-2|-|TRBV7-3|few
TGTGCCAGCAGCTTACAGACCGGGACACAAAACGGGGGCTACACCTTC
CASSLQTGTQNGGYTF
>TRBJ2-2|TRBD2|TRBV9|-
TGTGCCAGCAGCGGGGCGTTAGGGACTAGCGGACCGTACACCGGGGAGCTGTTTTTT
CASSGALGTSGPYTGELFF
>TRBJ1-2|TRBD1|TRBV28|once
TGTGCCAGCGTGGGACAGGGCGATGGCTACACCTTC
CASVGQGDGYTF
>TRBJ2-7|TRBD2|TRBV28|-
TGTGCCAGCAGGAGCGGGAGGGGCTACGAGCAGTACTTC
CASRSGRGYEQYF
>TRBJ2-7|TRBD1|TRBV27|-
TGTGCCAGCAGTCTTGGACAGGGTGTTGGCGAGCAGTACTTC
CASSLGQGVGEQYF
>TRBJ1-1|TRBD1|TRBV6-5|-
TGTGCCAGCAGTTACTCGACCGGGACAGACACTGAAGCTTTCTTT
CASSYSTGTDTEAFF
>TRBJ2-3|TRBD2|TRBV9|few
TGTGCCAGCAGCCCACGGACTAGCGGGAGTAGCACAGATACGCAGTATTTT
CASSPRTSGSSTDTQYF
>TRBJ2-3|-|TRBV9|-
TGTGCCAGCAGCGCCCTCTATGGGGCGTTAAGCACAGATACGCAGTATTTT
CASSALYGALSTDTQYF
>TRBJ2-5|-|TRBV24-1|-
TGTGCCACCAGTGCCCCGACAGTTCAAGAGACCCAGTACTTC
CATSAPTVQETQYF
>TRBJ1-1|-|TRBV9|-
TGTGCCAGCAGCGTAGTAGGGATATACAGGGTCCTGAACACTGAAGCTTTCTTT
CASSVVGIYRVLNTEAFF
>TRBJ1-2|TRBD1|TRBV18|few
TGTGCCAGCTCAGGTACCGGGACAGGGACGCATGGCTACACCTTC
CASSGTGTGTHGYTF
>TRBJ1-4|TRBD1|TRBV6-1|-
TGTGCCAGCAGTGAACAGGGGGCAAGAAATGAAAAACTGTTTTTT
CASSEQGARNEKLFF
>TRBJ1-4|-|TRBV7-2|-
TGTGCCAGCAAAAAGACTGCAACTAATGAAAAACTGTTTTTT
CASKKTATNEKLFF
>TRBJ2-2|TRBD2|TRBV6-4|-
TGTGCCAGCAGTCCACTAGCGGGAGGCACCGGGGAGCTGTTTTTT
CASSPLAGGTGELFF
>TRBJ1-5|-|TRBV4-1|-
TGCGCCAGCAGCCAAGTTGGGACACTTCCCAATCAGCCCCAGCATTTT
CASSQVGTLPNQPQHF
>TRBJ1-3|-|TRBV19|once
TGTGCCAGTAAGAGGGACTCTGGAAACACCATATATTTT
CASKRDSGNTIYF
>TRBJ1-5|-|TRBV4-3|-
TGCGCCAGCAACGGACCGACAGGCCCTAGGCATTTT
CASNGPTGPRHF
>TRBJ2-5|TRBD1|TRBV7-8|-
TGTGCCAGCAGCTTATCCGGGACAGGGGGAGAGACCCAGTACTTC
CASSLSGTGGETQYF
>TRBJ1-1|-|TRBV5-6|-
TGTGCCAGCAGCTTTATAGCGGGACTTTTGACCGAAGCTTTCTTT
CASSFIAGLLTEAFF
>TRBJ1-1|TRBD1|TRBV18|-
TGTGCCAGCTCACCATTAACAGGGGGCTTCACTGAAGCTTTCTTT
CASSPLTGGFTEAFF